The entry below gives a single TCR beta chain sequence along with its context. Its antigen remains unidentified. Germline lookup yields CDR1 SGHRS and CDR2 YFSETQ. The CDR3 runs to 16 residues. V lost 1 base to trimming and J lost 0 bases, with 11 bases between them. Vbeta (60) and Jbeta (13) primers were used in the PCR. Here immunoSEQ multiplex PCR was the method, and the copy in TCRdb shows in-frame clones only, minus some. This table holds around 130,000 clones, roughly 84% found once. The data were taken from a study of cytomegalovirus exposure and HLA in healthy donors. Study outcomes and limitations: 16,951 TCR beta sequences were associated with HLA alleles at 0.05 false discovery rate in a later analysis. Researchers catalogued 160 or so TCR beta chains as cytomegalovirus-associated. Donor immune exposure was known only as CMV serostatus.

The material sequenced was PBMCs. This sequence originates from a boy aged 5 to 17 in good health and CMV-seronegative. The rearrangement links TRBV5-1 to TRBJ1-3; D is uncertain. The CDR3, as DNA: TGCGCCAGCAGCTTGAACGAAGGGAGCTCTGGAAACACCATATATTTT. Translating gives CASSLNEGSSGNTIYF.